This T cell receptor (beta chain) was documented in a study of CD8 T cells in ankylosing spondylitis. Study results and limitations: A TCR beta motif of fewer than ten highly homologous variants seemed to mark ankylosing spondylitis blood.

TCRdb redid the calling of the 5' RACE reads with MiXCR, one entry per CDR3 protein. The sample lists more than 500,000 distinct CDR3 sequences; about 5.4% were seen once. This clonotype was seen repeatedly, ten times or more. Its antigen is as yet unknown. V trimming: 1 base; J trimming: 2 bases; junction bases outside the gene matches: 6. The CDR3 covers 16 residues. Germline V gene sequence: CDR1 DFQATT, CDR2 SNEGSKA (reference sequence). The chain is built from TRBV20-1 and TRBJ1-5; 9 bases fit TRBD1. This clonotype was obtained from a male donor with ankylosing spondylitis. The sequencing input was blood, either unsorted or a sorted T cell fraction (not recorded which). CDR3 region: CSARGDRDRGNQPQHF. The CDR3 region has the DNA TGCAGTGCTAGAGGAGACCGGGACAGGGGCAATCAGCCCCAGCATTTT.